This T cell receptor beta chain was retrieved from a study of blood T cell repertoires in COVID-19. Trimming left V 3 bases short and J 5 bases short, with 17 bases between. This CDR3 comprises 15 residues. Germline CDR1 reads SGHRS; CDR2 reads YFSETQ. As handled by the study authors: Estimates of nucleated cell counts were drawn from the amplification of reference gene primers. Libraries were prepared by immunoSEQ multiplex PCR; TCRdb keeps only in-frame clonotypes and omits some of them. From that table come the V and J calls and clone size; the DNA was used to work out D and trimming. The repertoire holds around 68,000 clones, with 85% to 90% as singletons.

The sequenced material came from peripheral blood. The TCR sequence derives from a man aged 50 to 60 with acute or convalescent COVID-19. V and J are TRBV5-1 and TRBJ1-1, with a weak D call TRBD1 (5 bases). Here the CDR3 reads CASSWRDPRSTEAFF. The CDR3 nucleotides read TGCGCCAGCAGCTGGCGGGACCCGCGGAGTACTGAAGCTTTCTTT.